This is a list of T cell receptor beta chains from one sample in a study of OX40 agonist ivuxolimab in advanced cancers. Data came from immunoSEQ multiplex PCR; TCRdb stores just in-frame clones and leaves some out. The table includes 75,000 to 80,000 clones, just under 85% detected once. The source was CD4+ or CD8+ T cells sorted from blood, collected in a trial of the OX40 agonist ivuxolimab. These receptors were obtained from an adult with an advanced solid tumor such as melanoma, head and neck, liver or kidney cancer. Both conserved end residues are part of each CDR3. Each record gives: J gene, D gene, CDR3 length, V gene, clone size, CDR3 protein, CDR3 DNA. D genes are given only for firm matches. Expanded clones are given a class, and other clones once, few, many or no size at all.

>TRBJ2-5|.|12|TRBV5-1|many
CASSAAWETQYF
TGCGCCAGCAGCGCGGCGTGGGAGACCCAGTACTTC
>TRBJ2-5|.|19|TRBV19|.
CASKQSHRRQGGHPETQYF
TGTGCCAGCAAACAATCCCACCGAAGACAGGGAGGTCACCCAGAGACCCAGTACTTC
>TRBJ2-1|.|14|TRBV5-1|once
CASSLEGAFNEQFF
TGCGCCAGCAGCTTGGAAGGGGCTTTCAATGAGCAGTTCTTC
>TRBJ1-5|TRBD1|15|TRBV15|.
CATSYLTGAPQPQHF
TGTGCCACCAGCTACCTGACAGGGGCCCCTCAGCCCCAGCATTTT
>TRBJ2-3|TRBD1|13|TRBV6-5|.
CAVWDSSTDTQYF
TGTGCCGTGTGGGACAGTAGCACAGATACGCAGTATTTT
>TRBJ1-5|.|14|TRBV28|.
CASSRQSHATPQHF
TGTGCCAGCAGCCGACAGTCCCACGCCACGCCCCAGCATTTT
>TRBJ1-2|.|12|TRBV6-5|.
CASSSHLYGYTF
TGTGCCAGCAGTTCGCACCTCTATGGCTACACCTTC
>TRBJ1-6|TRBD1|15|TRBV7-9|.
CASSLKQGRNSPLHF
TGTGCCAGCAGCTTAAAACAGGGGAGGAATTCACCCCTCCACTTT
>TRBJ2-1|TRBD2|14|TRBV6-5|once
CASSYRTSGGEEFF
TGTGCCAGCAGTTATAGGACTAGCGGGGGGGAAGAGTTCTTC
>TRBJ1-2|.|12|TRBV2|once
CASRRDPYGYTF
TGTGCCAGCAGACGGGACCCGTATGGCTACACCTTC
>TRBJ2-5|TRBD2|15|TRBV6-5|.
CASTDSGGGRETQYF
TGTGCCAGCACCGATAGCGGGGGGGGACGAGAGACCCAGTACTTC
>TRBJ2-5|.|11|TRBV10-3|.
CAIATVETQYF
TGTGCCATCGCGACAGTGGAGACCCAGTACTTC
>TRBJ1-2|TRBD1|14|TRBV27|.
CASSLWQGAGGYTF
TGTGCCAGCAGTTTATGGCAGGGGGCGGGTGGCTACACCTTC
>TRBJ2-7|TRBD1|15|TRBV5-1|.
CASSLGADTGVGQYF
TGCGCCAGCAGCTTGGGGGCAGACACAGGGGTGGGGCAGTACTTC
>TRBJ2-1|TRBD2|15|TRBV25-1|.
CASRGTSGDWDEQFF
TGTGCCAGCAGGGGGACTAGCGGGGATTGGGATGAGCAGTTCTTC
>TRBJ2-5|.|15|TRBV5-1|.
CASSLAGTAGETQYF
TGCGCCAGCAGCTTGGCCGGGACCGCAGGAGAGACCCAGTACTTC
>TRBJ2-7|TRBD1|13|TRBV30|.
CAWSTGGAYEQYF
TGTGCCTGGAGTACAGGGGGCGCTTACGAGCAGTACTTC
>TRBJ2-5|.|13|TRBV7-2|.
CASSLEVGQTQYF
TGTGCCAGCAGCTTAGAAGTGGGACAGACCCAGTACTTC
>TRBJ2-3|TRBD2|15|TRBV10-3|.
CAISGGREDTDTQYF
TGTGCCATCAGTGGGGGGCGGGAGGACACAGATACGCAGTATTTT
>TRBJ2-3|.|14|TRBV6-1|.
CASSLRESTDTQYF
TGTGCCAGCAGCCTCCGCGAAAGCACAGATACGCAGTATTTT
>TRBJ2-5|.|15|TRBV30|.
CAWSVGLVPGETQYF
TGTGCCTGGAGTGTGGGGCTAGTGCCCGGAGAGACCCAGTACTTC
>TRBJ2-5|.|12|TRBV18|.
CASSTSRETQYF
TGTGCCAGCTCAACCAGCAGGGAGACCCAGTACTTC
>TRBJ1-2|.|16|TRBV27|.
CASSATGRTRVSGYTF
TGTGCCAGCAGCGCGACGGGACGGACCAGAGTAAGTGGCTACACCTTC
>TRBJ2-3|TRBD2|16|TRBV9|.
CASSPSSGGSRDTQYF
TGTGCCAGCAGCCCCTCTAGCGGGGGTTCGAGGGATACGCAGTATTTT
>TRBJ1-1|.|14|TRBV7-3|.
CASSLQSGGTEAFF
TGTGCCAGCAGCTTACAGTCAGGCGGCACTGAAGCTTTCTTT
>TRBJ1-2|.|16|TRBV6-5|.
CASSYSQGSGNYGYTF
TGTGCCAGCAGTTACTCTCAGGGGTCGGGAAACTATGGCTACACCTTC
>TRBJ2-1|TRBD2|15|TRBV7-2|.
CASSLAGEDYNEQFF
TGTGCCAGCAGCCTAGCGGGGGAGGACTACAATGAGCAGTTCTTC
>TRBJ2-1|.|17|TRBV7-8|.
CASSSSSGASSYNEQFF
TGTGCCAGCAGCTCCAGTTCTGGGGCTAGCTCCTACAATGAGCAGTTCTTC
>TRBJ1-4|.|15|TRBV10-3|once
CAISEYGTGGEKLFF
TGTGCCATCAGTGAATACGGGACGGGCGGGGAAAAACTGTTTTTT
>TRBJ2-7|.|13|TRBV30|once
CAWSVGTLYEQYF
TGTGCCTGGAGTGTCGGGACCCTCTACGAGCAGTACTTC
>TRBJ1-4|.|14|TRBV7-8|few
CASSFDNEDEKLFF
TGTGCCAGCAGCTTCGACAATGAGGATGAAAAACTGTTTTTT
>TRBJ2-3|TRBD1|14|TRBV29-1|.
CSVTRDRGTDTQYF
TGCAGCGTGACCAGGGACAGGGGGACAGATACGCAGTATTTT
>TRBJ2-2|TRBD1|18|TRBV2|.
CASSSGTGPFRIPGELFF
TGTGCCAGCAGTTCCGGGACAGGGCCTTTTCGGATACCCGGGGAGCTGTTTTTT
>TRBJ2-2|TRBD2|15|TRBV27|.
CASRRLAGGFGELFF
TGTGCCAGCAGACGACTAGCGGGAGGTTTCGGGGAGCTGTTTTTT
>TRBJ1-5|.|13|TRBV6-5|.
CASSLQASKPQHF
TGTGCCAGCAGTTTACAGGCTTCCAAGCCCCAGCATTTT
>TRBJ2-7|.|16|TRBV21-1|.
CASSGRQGQSSYEQYF
TGTGCCAGCAGCGGTCGACAGGGCCAGAGCTCCTACGAGCAGTACTTC
>TRBJ1-2|.|13|TRBV19|.
CASSTWTENGYTF
TGTGCCAGTAGCACCTGGACAGAGAATGGCTACACCTTC